Following are 6 T cell receptor beta chains from one sample sequenced in a study of blood T cells in healthy people across ages. A second about 6 to 11 cycle PCR used barcoded and J-beta primers. Via MiXCR, TCRdb re-called the 5' RACE reads, giving one row per CDR3 protein. The table has hundreds of thousands of distinct CDR3 sequences, more than 55% seen once; the top ten hold roughly 24%. Source material: blood. The source is a man between 35 and 55 years old in good health.

This clonotype was seen a handful of times. The chain employs TRBV7-9 and TRBJ2-4; D possibly uses TRBD1 or TRBD2 (5 bases each). Trimming took off 7 bases at V and 0 bases at J, with 22 bases between the two ends. The CDR3 is made up of 18 amino acids. Germline V gene data show CDR1 as SEHNR and CDR2 as FQNEAQ (reference sequence). CDR3 DNA: TGTGCCAGCATGAAGATGCCGATAGGGGAGAGAGCCAAAAACATTCAGTACTTC. Its protein product is CASMKMPIGERAKNIQYF.

This sequence joins TRBV28 and TRBJ2-5, with 7 nucleotides matching TRBD2. The CDR3 contains 15 residues. Germline CDR1 MDHEN, CDR2 SYDVKM. J was trimmed by 11 bases and V by 4 bases; bases with no gene match: 16. DNA for the CDR3: TGTGCCAGCAGTTCAGGACTAGACCAGTACAATGAGCAGTACTTC. This codes for CASSSGLDQYNEQYF.

J is TRBJ2-6 and V is TRBV5-6; weak D call: TRBD1 (5 bases). The CDR3 totals 18 residues. Trimming removed 0 bases from V and 0 bases from J, with 13 bases in between. Germline-derived CDR1 and CDR2 are SGHDT and YYEEEE. The CDR3 here is CASSLVRTPHSGANVLTF. CDR3 sequence (DNA): TGTGCCAGCAGCTTGGTAAGGACACCTCACTCTGGGGCCAACGTCCTGACTTTC.

This clonotype was seen ten or more times. The chain couples TRBV29-1 to TRBJ2-1, with D perhaps TRBD1 (6 bases). The CDR3 has 13 residues. CDR1 is SQVTM and CDR2 is ANQGSEA in the germline V gene. Trimming left V 4 bases short and J 6 bases short, with 13 bases between. The CDR3 DNA reads as TGCAGCGTTGGAGGACAGATAGGCAATGAGCAGTTCTTC. It specifies CSVGGQIGNEQFF.

The V gene is TRBV7-2, the J gene TRBJ2-7; 11 nucleotides align to TRBD1. The J segment lost 4 bases and the V segment lost 8 bases, leaving 1 base of the junction unmatched. The germline CDR1 and CDR2 sequences are SGHTA and FQGNSA. The CDR3 contains 12 residues. The CDR3, as DNA: TGTGCCAGCGGGACAGGGGGATACGAGCAGTACTTC. It translates to CASGTGGYEQYF. Supplemented by reference TRBV7-2 and TRBJ2-7, the full variable domain reads GAGVSQSPSNKVTEKGKDVELRCDPISGHTALYWYRQSLGQGLEFLIYFQGNSAPDKSGLPSDRFSAERTGGSVSTLTIQRTQQEDSAVYLCASGTGGYEQYFGPGTRLTVT.

The CDR3 DNA sequence: TGTGCCAGCAGTGACTCGGGGGGGACGGTGGATACGCAGTATTTT. The encoded protein is CASSDSGGTVDTQYF. V is TRBV6-4 and J is TRBJ2-3, with 7 positions matching TRBD2. The length of the CDR3 is 15 residues. CDR1 and CDR2 (germline): MRHNA, SNTAGT. Trimming at V came to 0 bases and at J to 6 bases, leaving 6 bases not matched to a gene.